This paragraph covers one T cell receptor (beta chain) sequence. As yet, its antigen is unknown. Arm-PCR of CDR3 regions and iRepertoire HTBI primers were used to build TCR beta libraries. One entry per CDR3 protein, called by TCRdb with MiXCR from the multiplex PCR reads. The data show a few hundred thousand distinct CDR3 sequences, about an eighth seen once. V lost 0 bases to trimming and J lost 6 bases, with 6 bases between them. The CDR3 has 11 residues. The germline gives CDR1 SQVTM, CDR2 ANQGSEA. This sample was included in a study of regulatory T cells in long-lasting Graves disease. Findings and caveats of the study: There was favoring of TRBV28, TRBJ1-2 and TRBJ2-5 in persistent disease.

Documented time point: newly diagnosed GD, antithyroid drugs for less than 3 months. After RNA was extracted from PBMCs, the TCR library was made from it. The same sample was also used in a study of T cells in Graves' hyperthyroidism and ophthalmopathy. This second study notes: Ophthalmopathy, as predicted by the model, came a median about seven months after the prediction.

This receptor was taken from a woman aged 18-29 years with Graves disease. This material consisted of peripheral blood mononuclear cells (PBMCs), taken at new diagnosis, from a patient treated with antithyroid drugs. This chain joins TRBV29-1 and TRBJ2-7; D unresolved. The DNA of the CDR3 is TGCAGCGTTGAAGAGGGCTTCGAGCAGTACGTC. Protein product: CSVEEGFEQYV.